A selection of T cell receptor beta chains follows, all from one sample in a study of T cell changes during pregnancy in multiple sclerosis. Only in-frame clones appear in the TCRdb table, and some are missing; sequencing was by immunoSEQ multiplex PCR. The data hold approximately 24,000 clones, with about 88% observed a single time. The source material was CD4+ T cells from peripheral blood mononuclear cells, sampled in the second trimester of pregnancy. These receptors originate from a female donor in good health, enrolled as a control in a pregnancy study. The CDR3 runs from the conserved cysteine through the conserved F or W. D genes are given only for firm matches. The size of a clone is reported for some rows only, either as once, few or many, or as a class for expanded clones.

NA,TRBJ2-1,NA,TRBV6-5,TGTGCCAGCAGTCGAGACAGCCCCTCCTACAATGAGCAGTTCTTC,CASSRDSPSYNEQFF
NA,TRBJ2-7,TRBD1,TRBV4-3,TGCGCCAGCAGCCGAACCGGACAGGCCTACGAGCAGTACTTC,CASSRTGQAYEQYF
NA,TRBJ2-7,NA,TRBV6-5,TGTGCCAGCAGTTCTGGAGCCTACGAGCAGTACTTC,CASSSGAYEQYF
few,TRBJ1-6,NA,TRBV7-8,TGTGCCAGCAGCCCCCTCCGGGTCCCGACGAATTCACCCCTCCACTTT,CASSPLRVPTNSPLHF
NA,TRBJ2-2,TRBD2,TRBV7-2,TGTGCCAGCAGCCTTAGACTAGCGGGGGTCCACGGGGAGCTGTTTTTT,CASSLRLAGVHGELFF
NA,TRBJ2-1,TRBD2,TRBV10-1,TGCGCCAGCAGTGAGAGTAGCCTAGCGGCCTACAATGAGCAGTTCTTC,CASSESSLAAYNEQFF
NA,TRBJ2-3,TRBD1,TRBV5-1,TGCGCCAGCAGCCGGGAGACAGGGGGATACACAGATACGCAGTATTTT,CASSRETGGYTDTQYF
once,TRBJ2-7,TRBD1,TRBV5-1,TGCGCCAGCAGCTGGGAACAGGGGGCGAACGAGCAGTACTTC,CASSWEQGANEQYF
NA,TRBJ2-7,NA,TRBV27,TGTGCCAGCAGTTTGAGGCCAAACGGATACGAGCAGTACTTC,CASSLRPNGYEQYF
NA,TRBJ2-3,NA,TRBV4-2,TGTGCCAGCAGCCAAAGGCAGGAAGATACGCAGTATTTT,CASSQRQEDTQYF
NA,TRBJ1-2,TRBD1,TRBV10-3,TGTGCCATCCTCCCAGGGACAGGGACGTTTGGGTATGGCTACACCTTC,CAILPGTGTFGYGYTF
NA,TRBJ1-5,NA,TRBV7-9,TGTGCCAGCAGCTTAGGGGCTGTGGAGCCCCAGCATTTT,CASSLGAVEPQHF
NA,TRBJ2-2,TRBD2,TRBV19,TGTGCCAGTAGGGAAAGGGAGGGCCTCGGGGAGCTGTTTTTT,CASREREGLGELFF
NA,TRBJ2-6,NA,TRBV28,TGTGCCAGCAGTTTAGGCAGGGTGAAAAGTGGGGCCAACGTCCTGACTTTC,CASSLGRVKSGANVLTF
few,TRBJ2-7,TRBD1,TRBV28,TGTGCCAGCAGTTTGCCCGCAGGGGGCTCCTACGAGCAGTACTTC,CASSLPAGGSYEQYF
NA,TRBJ2-7,TRBD1,TRBV5-1,TGCGCCAGCAGTCTTACCGGGACAGGGACGAACGAGCAGTACTTC,CASSLTGTGTNEQYF
NA,TRBJ1-2,TRBD1,TRBV18,TGTGCCAGCTCACCACTAGGGACAGGGGGTGACTATGGCTACACCTTC,CASSPLGTGGDYGYTF
few,TRBJ2-3,TRBD2,TRBV19,TGTGCCAGTAGTATAAGGGCTAGCGGGTCCAGCACAGATACGCAGTATTTT,CASSIRASGSSTDTQYF
NA,TRBJ1-2,TRBD1,TRBV30,TGTGCCTGGAGGGGGGACAGTTCCAACTATGGCTACACCTTC,CAWRGDSSNYGYTF
NA,TRBJ2-1,TRBD2,TRBV7-9,TGTGCCAGCAGGCCCAAACAGAGACTAGCGGGCCTTCGTAATGAGCAGTTCTTC,CASRPKQRLAGLRNEQFF
NA,TRBJ2-7,TRBD2,TRBV5-6,TGTGCCAGCAGCCTCGGGAGCGGGAGGGCCGGAGAGCAGTACTTC,CASSLGSGRAGEQYF
few,TRBJ2-6,TRBD2,TRBV7-2,TGTGCCAGCAGCTTATATCGGCTAGCGGGAGGAACTGGGGCCAACGTCCTGACTTTC,CASSLYRLAGGTGANVLTF
NA,TRBJ2-2,NA,TRBV11-3,TGTGCCAGCAGCTCCAGGGCGTCGGGCGGGGAGCTGTTTTTT,CASSSRASGGELFF
NA,TRBJ1-1,NA,TRBV6-1,TGTGCCAGCTCAACCCAGGGGTCCACTGAAGCTTTCTTT,CASSTQGSTEAFF
NA,TRBJ1-5,NA,TRBV11-2,TGTGCCAGCAGCAAAGACGCGGGAGGCCAGCCCCAGCATTTT,CASSKDAGGQPQHF
NA,TRBJ2-5,TRBD1,TRBV7-3,TGTGCCAGCAGCCCGGGGACAGGGGGGTCCCGGGGGACCCAGTACTTC,CASSPGTGGSRGTQYF
NA,TRBJ1-1,TRBD1,TRBV13,TGTGCCAGCAGCTTAGACCACAGGGGGAACACTGAAGCTTTCTTT,CASSLDHRGNTEAFF
NA,TRBJ1-5,NA,TRBV6-5,TGTGCCGGCAGCAGGGATAGCAATCAGCCCCAGCATTTT,CAGSRDSNQPQHF
medium-sized,TRBJ1-1,TRBD1,TRBV11-2,TGTGCCAGCAGCTTGACAGGGCCAGTCACTGAAGCTTTCTTT,CASSLTGPVTEAFF
NA,TRBJ2-7,TRBD1,TRBV4-3,TGCGCCAGCAGCCAAGTGTTTGGGACAGGGAACTACGAGCAGTACTTC,CASSQVFGTGNYEQYF
NA,TRBJ1-3,TRBD1,TRBV11-3,TGTGCCAGCAGTCCGGGACAGGGGCCAGGAAACACCATATATTTT,CASSPGQGPGNTIYF
NA,TRBJ2-1,TRBD1,TRBV19,TGTGCCAGTAGTTCCCTTCCGGGACAGGTACACAATGAGCAGTTCTTC,CASSSLPGQVHNEQFF
NA,TRBJ2-7,NA,TRBV5-1,TGCGCCAGCAGCTTGGGACAGGGGACTACCTACGAGCAGTACTTC,CASSLGQGTTYEQYF
NA,TRBJ1-1,TRBD1,TRBV4-2,TGTGCCAGCAGCCAAGATCCGGACGGACAGGGAGTTCGGATCGGGTGGAACACTGAAGCTTTCTTT,CASSQDPDGQGVRIGWNTEAFF
few,TRBJ1-2,NA,TRBV12-5,TGTGCTAGTGGTTTGAACGTTAGGGGAGGCTACTATGGCTACACCTTC,CASGLNVRGGYYGYTF
NA,TRBJ2-2,NA,TRBV6-5,TGTGCCAGCAGTTACCTGGCAGGGGATGCCGGGGAGCTGTTTTTT,CASSYLAGDAGELFF
few,TRBJ1-1,NA,TRBV29-1,TGCAGCGTTAACCCCGAGGGACTCATGAACACTGAAGCTTTCTTT,CSVNPEGLMNTEAFF
NA,TRBJ2-3,NA,TRBV5-4,TGTGCCAGCAGCCCACGGGGGAACACAGATACGCAGTATTTT,CASSPRGNTDTQYF
NA,TRBJ1-5,NA,TRBV19,TGTGCCAGTAGTATAACAGGTAGTGCTCAGCCCCAGCATTTT,CASSITGSAQPQHF
NA,TRBJ2-1,TRBD1,TRBV29-1,TGCAGCGTTGAAAAACAGGGGGTAGTGAATGAGCAGTTCTTC,CSVEKQGVVNEQFF
once,TRBJ2-1,NA,TRBV7-9,TGTGCCAGCAGCGCGGACTGGATTTACAATGAGCAGTTCTTC,CASSADWIYNEQFF
NA,TRBJ2-1,TRBD2,TRBV28,TGTGCCAGCAGTACCCGGACTAGCGGGACCTCCTACAATGAGCAGTTCTTC,CASSTRTSGTSYNEQFF
NA,TRBJ2-3,TRBD1,TRBV23-1,TGCGCCAGCAGTCAATCGGGCAGGGACAGCGCAGATACGCAGTATTTT,CASSQSGRDSADTQYF
few,TRBJ2-7,NA,TRBV6-1,TGTGCCAGCAGTGAAGAGTGGTCGACTAGGTATCACGAGCAGTACTTC,CASSEEWSTRYHEQYF
NA,TRBJ2-5,TRBD2,TRBV6-5,TGTGCCAGCAGTTACGGAATAGCGGGGGAAGAGACCCAGTACTTC,CASSYGIAGEETQYF
NA,TRBJ1-1,TRBD1,TRBV11-2,TGTGCCAGCAGCTTACCGACAGGGATGAACACTGAAGCTTTCTTT,CASSLPTGMNTEAFF